The T cell receptor (beta chain) described here comes from a study of response to subunit inactivated influenza vaccine. TCRdb recomputed calls from the RT-PCR reads with MiXCR, one row per CDR3 protein. The sample has about 650,000 distinct CDR3 sequences, less than 15% seen once; the top ten hold 6.5% to 8%. This receptor was identified in a man aged 50 to 59 who received an inactivated influenza vaccine. Sequenced material: PBMCs from blood, taken 14 to 15 days before vaccination.

The CDR3 bases are TGTGCCAGCAGCCCCCGGTACGGGGAGGTCGAGCAGTACTTC. Translated: CASSPRYGEVEQYF. The J gene is TRBJ2-7, the V gene TRBV7-8; perhaps TRBD2 as D (6 bases). Looked up from germline, CDR1 is SGHVS and CDR2 is FQNEAQ. CDR3 length equals 14 residues. The V gene lost 5 bases and the J gene lost 6 bases, with 17 bases spanning the gap. Together with reference TRBV7-8 and TRBJ2-7, the CDR3 gives the full variable domain: GAGVSQSPRYKVAKRGQDVALRCDPISGHVSLFWYQQALGQGPEFLTYFQNEAQLDKSGLPSDRFFAERPEGSVSTLKIQRTQQEDSAVYLCASSPRYGEVEQYFGPGTRLTVT.